A selection of T cell receptor beta chains follows, all from one sample in a study of T cells in localized non-small cell lung cancer. TCRdb's copy holds only in-frame clones and misses some; the assay was immunoSEQ multiplex PCR. The data contain about 11,000 clones, more than 45% of them seen just once; the ten biggest clones take up roughly 3.9%. The starting material was lymph node tissue, obtained before any cancer treatment. The origin of the receptors is a woman aged 40 to 75 with stage II squamous cell lung carcinoma. Each CDR3 is given with its conserved first and last residue. D genes are given only for firm matches. Expanded clones get a size class; other rows say once, few or many, or leave the size out.

>TRBV27|TRBJ1-1|.|.
CASSSPRDRAEAFF
TGTGCCAGCAGTTCGCCCCGGGATAGGGCTGAAGCTTTCTTT
>TRBV15|TRBJ2-4|.|.
CATRGHLAKNIQYF
TGTGCCACCCGGGGACACCTAGCCAAAAACATTCAGTACTTC
>TRBV28|TRBJ1-4|.|.
CASSLSPPAVVMFF
TGTGCCAGCAGTTTATCCCCACCGGCGGTAGTGATGTTTTTT
>TRBV19|TRBJ1-6|TRBD1|.
CASSQTGVNSPLHF
TGTGCCAGTAGCCAGACAGGGGTTAATTCACCCCTCCACTTT
>TRBV30|TRBJ2-7|TRBD1|few
CAWSTSTGTGNYEQYF
TGTGCCTGGAGTACATCGACCGGGACAGGGAACTACGAGCAGTACTTC
>TRBV28|TRBJ1-2|.|.
CASRSWAGRGYTF
TGTGCCAGCAGATCCTGGGCAGGTCGGGGCTACACCTTC
>TRBV5-1|TRBJ1-1|TRBD1|.
CASSLLTGGQEAFF
TGCGCCAGCAGCTTGTTGACAGGGGGGCAAGAAGCTTTCTTT
>TRBV6-8|TRBJ1-2|.|.
CASSTLGGNYGYTF
TGTGCCAGCAGTACCTTAGGAGGGAACTATGGCTACACCTTC
>TRBV9|TRBJ1-1|.|medium-sized
CASSVAQGPNTEAFF
TGTGCCAGCAGCGTAGCTCAGGGCCCGAACACTGAAGCTTTCTTT
>TRBV11-3|TRBJ1-1|TRBD1|many
CASSLLQGAANTEAFF
TGTGCCAGCAGCTTGCTACAGGGGGCCGCGAACACTGAAGCTTTCTTT
>TRBV28|TRBJ2-1|.|.
CASSPDYNEQFF
TGTGCCAGCAGCCCGGACTACAATGAGCAGTTCTTC
>TRBV9|TRBJ1-1|.|.
CASSPPRGEAFF
TGTGCCAGCAGCCCACCGCGGGGGGAAGCTTTCTTT
>TRBV9|TRBJ1-1|.|.
CAVREGMNTEAFF
TGTGCCGTACGGGAGGGAATGAACACTGAAGCTTTCTTT
>TRBV19|TRBJ1-1|.|.
CASSIKAMNTEAFF
TGTGCCAGTAGTATAAAGGCTATGAACACTGAAGCTTTCTTT
>TRBV11-3|TRBJ1-5|.|.
CASSSEREDQPQHF
TGTGCCAGCAGCTCCGAAAGGGAGGATCAGCCCCAGCATTTT
>TRBV30|TRBJ1-1|.|.
CAWSYDRNTEAFF
TGTGCCTGGAGTTATGACAGAAACACTGAAGCTTTCTTT